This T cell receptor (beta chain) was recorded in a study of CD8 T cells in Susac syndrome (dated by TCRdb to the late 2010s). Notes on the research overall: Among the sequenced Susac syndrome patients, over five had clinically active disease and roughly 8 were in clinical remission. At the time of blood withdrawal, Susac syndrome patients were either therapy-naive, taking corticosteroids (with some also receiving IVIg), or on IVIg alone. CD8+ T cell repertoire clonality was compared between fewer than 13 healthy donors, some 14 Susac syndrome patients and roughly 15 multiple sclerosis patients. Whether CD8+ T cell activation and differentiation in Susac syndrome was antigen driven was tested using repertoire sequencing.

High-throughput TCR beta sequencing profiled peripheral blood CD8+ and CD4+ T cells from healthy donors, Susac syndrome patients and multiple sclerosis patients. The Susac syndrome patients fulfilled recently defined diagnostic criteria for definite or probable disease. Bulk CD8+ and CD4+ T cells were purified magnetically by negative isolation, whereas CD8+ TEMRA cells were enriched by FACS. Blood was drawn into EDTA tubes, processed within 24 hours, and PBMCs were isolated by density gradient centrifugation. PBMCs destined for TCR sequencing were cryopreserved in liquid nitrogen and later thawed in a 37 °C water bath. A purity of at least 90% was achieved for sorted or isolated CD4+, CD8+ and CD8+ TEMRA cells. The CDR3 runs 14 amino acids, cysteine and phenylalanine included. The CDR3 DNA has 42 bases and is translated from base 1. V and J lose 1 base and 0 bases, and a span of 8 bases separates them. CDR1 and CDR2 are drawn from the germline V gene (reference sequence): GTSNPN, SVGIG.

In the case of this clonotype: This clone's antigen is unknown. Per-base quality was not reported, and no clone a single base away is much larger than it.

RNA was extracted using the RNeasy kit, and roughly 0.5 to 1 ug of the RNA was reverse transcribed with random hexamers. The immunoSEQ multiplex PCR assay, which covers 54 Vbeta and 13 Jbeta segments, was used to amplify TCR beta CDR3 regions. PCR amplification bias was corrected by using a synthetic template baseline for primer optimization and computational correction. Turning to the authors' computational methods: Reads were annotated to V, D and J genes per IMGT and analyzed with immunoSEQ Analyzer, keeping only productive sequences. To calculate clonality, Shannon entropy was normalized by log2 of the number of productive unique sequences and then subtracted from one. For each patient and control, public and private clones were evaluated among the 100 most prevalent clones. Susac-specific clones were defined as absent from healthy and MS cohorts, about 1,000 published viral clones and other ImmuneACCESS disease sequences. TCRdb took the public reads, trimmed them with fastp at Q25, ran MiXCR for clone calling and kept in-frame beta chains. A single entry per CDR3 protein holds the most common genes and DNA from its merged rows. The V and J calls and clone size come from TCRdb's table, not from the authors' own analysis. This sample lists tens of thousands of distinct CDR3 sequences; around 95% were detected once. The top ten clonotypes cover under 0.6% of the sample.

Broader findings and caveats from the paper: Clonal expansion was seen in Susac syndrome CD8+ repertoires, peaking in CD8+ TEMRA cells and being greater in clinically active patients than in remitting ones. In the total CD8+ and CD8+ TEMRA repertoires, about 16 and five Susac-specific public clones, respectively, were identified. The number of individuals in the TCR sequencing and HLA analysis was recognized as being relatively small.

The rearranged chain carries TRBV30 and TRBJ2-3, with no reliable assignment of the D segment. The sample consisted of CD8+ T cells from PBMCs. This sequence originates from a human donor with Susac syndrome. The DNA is TGTGCCTGGAGTGAACTGGGGAGCACAGATACGCAGTATTTT. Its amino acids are CAWSELGSTDTQYF.